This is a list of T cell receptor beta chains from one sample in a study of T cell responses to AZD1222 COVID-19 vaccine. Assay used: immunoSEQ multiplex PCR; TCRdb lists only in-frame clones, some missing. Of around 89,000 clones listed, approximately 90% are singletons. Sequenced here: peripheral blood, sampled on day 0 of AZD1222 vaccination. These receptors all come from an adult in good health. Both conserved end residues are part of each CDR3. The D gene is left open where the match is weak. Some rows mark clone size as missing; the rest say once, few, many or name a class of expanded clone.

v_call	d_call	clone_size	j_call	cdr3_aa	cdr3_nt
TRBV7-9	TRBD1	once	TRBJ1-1	CASSPRQQGKTEAFF	TGTGCCAGCAGCCCAAGGCAACAGGGGAAGACTGAAGCTTTCTTT
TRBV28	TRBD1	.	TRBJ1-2	CASSFPGQGQGLGYTF	TGTGCCAGCAGTTTTCCCGGCCAGGGACAGGGGTTAGGCTACACCTTC
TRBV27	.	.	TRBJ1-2	CASSFYRGRGYGYTF	TGTGCCAGCAGTTTTTATAGGGGGAGGGGTTATGGCTACACCTTC
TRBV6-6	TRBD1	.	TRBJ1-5	CASSQGTGGTGQPQHF	TGTGCCAGCAGTCAAGGGACAGGGGGTACAGGGCAGCCCCAGCATTTT
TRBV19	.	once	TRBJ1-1	CASSIYGQMNTEAFF	TGTGCCAGTAGTATATATGGACAGATGAACACTGAAGCTTTCTTT
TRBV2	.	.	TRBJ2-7	CASRVSPDSFSYEQYF	TGTGCCAGCAGAGTAAGTCCGGACAGCTTCTCCTACGAGCAGTACTTC
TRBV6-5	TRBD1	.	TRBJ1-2	CASSSGTGSLATF	TGTGCCAGCAGTTCCGGGACAGGGAGTCTTGCTACCTTC
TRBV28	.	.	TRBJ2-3	CASSLVGGVGWDSQYF	TGTGCCAGCAGTTTAGTGGGGGGTGTAGGCTGGGATTCGCAGTATTTT
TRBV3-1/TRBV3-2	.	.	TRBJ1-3	CASSQEAGRSGNTIYF	TGTGCCAGCAGCCAAGAGGCAGGACGCTCTGGAAACACCATATATTTT
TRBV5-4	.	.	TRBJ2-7	CASSKTGSNSYEQYF	TGTGCCAGCAGCAAAACAGGATCTAACTCCTACGAGCAGTACTTC
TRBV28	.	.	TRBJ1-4	CASTSAQAASGEKLFF	TGTGCCAGCACCTCGGCGCAGGCCGCCTCCGGTGAAAAACTGTTTTTT
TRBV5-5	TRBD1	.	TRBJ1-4	CASSRGQGATNEKLFF	TGTGCCAGCAGCAGGGGACAGGGGGCAACAAATGAAAAACTGTTTTTT
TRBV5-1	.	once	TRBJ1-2	CASSSGNYGYTF	TGCGCCAGCAGCTCCGGGAATTATGGCTACACCTTC
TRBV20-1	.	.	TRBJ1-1	CSVEWHTEAFF	TGCAGTGTTGAGTGGCACACTGAAGCTTTCTTT
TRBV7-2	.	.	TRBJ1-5	CASSLLAGPYSNQPQHF	TGTGCCAGCAGCTTATTGGCAGGGCCATATAGCAATCAGCCCCAGCATTTT
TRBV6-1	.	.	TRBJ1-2	CASSEEVDYGYTF	TGTGCCAGCAGTGAAGAGGTCGACTATGGCTACACCTTC
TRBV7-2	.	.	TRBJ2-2	CASSLGVHPSNTGELFF	TGTGCCAGCAGCTTAGGCGTACATCCCTCGAACACCGGGGAGCTGTTTTTT
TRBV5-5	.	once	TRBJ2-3	CASSLGQYSTDTQYF	TGTGCCAGCAGCTTGGGACAGTATAGCACAGATACGCAGTATTTT
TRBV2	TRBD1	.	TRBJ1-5	CASSGTGAWQPQHF	TGTGCCAGCAGTGGGACAGGGGCTTGGCAGCCCCAGCATTTT
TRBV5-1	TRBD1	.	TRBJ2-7	CASSPGTGDYEQYF	TGCGCCAGCAGCCCTGGGACAGGGGACTACGAGCAGTACTTC
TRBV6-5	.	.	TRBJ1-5	CASRGGYSNQPQHF	TGTGCCAGCAGGGGGGGATATAGCAATCAGCCCCAGCATTTT
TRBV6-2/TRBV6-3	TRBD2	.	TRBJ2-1	CASSYWGTSGSYEQFF	TGTGCCAGCAGTTATTGGGGGACTAGCGGGAGCTATGAGCAGTTCTTC
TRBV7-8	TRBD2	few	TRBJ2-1	CASSFGLAGGSEQFF	TGTGCCAGCAGCTTCGGACTAGCGGGGGGGAGCGAGCAGTTCTTC
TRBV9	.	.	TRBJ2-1	CASSFHRVSYNEQFF	TGTGCCAGCAGTTTCCACAGGGTCTCCTACAATGAGCAGTTCTTC
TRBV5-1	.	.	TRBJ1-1	CASRVLQQQGNTEAFF	TGCGCCAGCAGAGTACTACAACAACAGGGGAACACTGAAGCTTTCTTT
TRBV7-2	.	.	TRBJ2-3	CASSFRPTDTQYF	TGTGCCAGCAGCTTCAGACCCACAGATACGCAGTATTTT
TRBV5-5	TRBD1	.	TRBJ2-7	CASSFDRVPSYEQYF	TGTGCCAGCAGCTTTGACAGGGTCCCCTCCTACGAGCAGTACTTC
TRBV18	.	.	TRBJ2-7	CASSQQQGIYEQYF	TGTGCCAGCTCACAGCAACAGGGCATCTACGAGCAGTACTTC
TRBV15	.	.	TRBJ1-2	CATSRDKGNYGYTF	TGTGCCACCAGCAGAGATAAGGGTAACTATGGCTACACCTTC
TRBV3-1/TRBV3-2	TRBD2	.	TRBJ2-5	CASSQTSGVPQETQYF	TGTGCCAGCAGCCAAACTAGCGGGGTACCCCAAGAGACCCAGTACTTC